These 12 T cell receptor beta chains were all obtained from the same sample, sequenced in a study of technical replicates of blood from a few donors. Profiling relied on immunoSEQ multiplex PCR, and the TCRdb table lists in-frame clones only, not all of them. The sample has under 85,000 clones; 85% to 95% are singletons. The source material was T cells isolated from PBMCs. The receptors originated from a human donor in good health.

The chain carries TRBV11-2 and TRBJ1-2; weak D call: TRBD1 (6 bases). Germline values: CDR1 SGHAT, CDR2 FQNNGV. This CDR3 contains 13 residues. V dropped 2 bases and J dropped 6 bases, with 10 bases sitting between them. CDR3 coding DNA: TGTGCCAGCAGCTTACAGGGGAAGCATGGCTACACCTTC. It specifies CASSLQGKHGYTF.

The CDR3 sequence: CASTPERQGFYGYTF. The CDR3 DNA reads as TGCGCCAGCACCCCGGAGAGGCAGGGCTTCTATGGCTACACCTTC. The chain is built from TRBV5-1 and TRBJ1-2, with a tentative D call TRBD1 (5 bases). Trimming left V 6 bases short and J 4 bases short, with 19 bases between. From germline, CDR1 is SGHRS and CDR2 YFSETQ. The CDR3 runs to 15 residues.

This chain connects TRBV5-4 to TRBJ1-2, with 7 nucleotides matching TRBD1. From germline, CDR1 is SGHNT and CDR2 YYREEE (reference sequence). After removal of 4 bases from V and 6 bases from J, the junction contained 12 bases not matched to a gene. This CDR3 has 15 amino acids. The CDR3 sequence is CASSQPGTVSHGYTF. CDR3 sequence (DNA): TGTGCCAGCAGCCAACCAGGGACAGTATCACATGGCTACACCTTC.

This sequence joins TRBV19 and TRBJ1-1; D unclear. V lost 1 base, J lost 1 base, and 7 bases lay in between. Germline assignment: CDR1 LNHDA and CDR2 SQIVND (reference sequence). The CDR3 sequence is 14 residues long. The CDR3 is CASSIVGGNTEAFF. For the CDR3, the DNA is TGTGCCAGTAGTATAGTAGGAGGGAACACTGAAGCTTTCTTT. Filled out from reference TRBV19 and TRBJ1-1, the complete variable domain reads DGGITQSPKYLFRKEGQNVTLSCEQNLNHDAMYWYRQDPGQGLRLIYYSQIVNDFQKGDIAEGYSVSREKKESFPLTVTSAQKNPTAFYLCASSIVGGNTEAFFGQGTRLTVV.

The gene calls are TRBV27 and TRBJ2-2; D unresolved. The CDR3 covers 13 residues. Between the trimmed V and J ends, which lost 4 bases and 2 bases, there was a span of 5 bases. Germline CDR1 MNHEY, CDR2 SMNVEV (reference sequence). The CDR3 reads CASSSSNTGELFF. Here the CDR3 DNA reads TGTGCCAGCAGTTCCTCTAACACCGGGGAGCTGTTTTTT.

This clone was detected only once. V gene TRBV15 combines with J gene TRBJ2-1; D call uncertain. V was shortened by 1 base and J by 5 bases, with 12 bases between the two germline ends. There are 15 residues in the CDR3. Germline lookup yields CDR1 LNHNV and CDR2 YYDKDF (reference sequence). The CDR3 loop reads CATSRGRLSNNEQFF. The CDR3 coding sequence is TGTGCCACCAGCAGAGGGAGACTCTCTAACAATGAGCAGTTCTTC.

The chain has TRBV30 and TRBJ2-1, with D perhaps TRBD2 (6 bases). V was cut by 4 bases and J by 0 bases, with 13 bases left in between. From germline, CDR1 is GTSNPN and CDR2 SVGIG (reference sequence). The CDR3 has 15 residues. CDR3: CAWNPSENSYNEQFF. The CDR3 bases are TGTGCCTGGAATCCTAGCGAAAACTCCTACAATGAGCAGTTCTTC. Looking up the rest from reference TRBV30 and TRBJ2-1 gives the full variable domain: SQTIHQWPATLVQPVGSPLSLECTVEGTSNPNLYWYRQAAGRGLQLLFYSVGIGQISSEVPQNLSASRPQDRQFILSSKKLLLSDSGFYLCAWNPSENSYNEQFFGPGTRLTVL.

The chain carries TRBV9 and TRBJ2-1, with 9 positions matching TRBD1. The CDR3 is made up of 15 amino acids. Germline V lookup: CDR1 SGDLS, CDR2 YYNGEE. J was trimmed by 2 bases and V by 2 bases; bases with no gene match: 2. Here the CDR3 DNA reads TGTGCCAGCAGCGTGGGGGACAGGGCCTACAATGAGCAGTTCTTC. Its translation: CASSVGDRAYNEQFF.

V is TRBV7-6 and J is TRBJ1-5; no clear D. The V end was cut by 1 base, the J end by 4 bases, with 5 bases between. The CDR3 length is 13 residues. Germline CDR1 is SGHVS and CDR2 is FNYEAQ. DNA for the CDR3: TGTGCCAGCAGCTTAGATCTTAATCAGCCCCAGCATTTT. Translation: CASSLDLNQPQHF. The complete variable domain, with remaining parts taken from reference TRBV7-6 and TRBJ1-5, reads GAGVSQSPRYKVTKRGQDVALRCDPISGHVSLYWYRQALGQGPEFLTYFNYEAQQDKSGLPNDRFSAERPEGSISTLTIQRTEQRDSAMYRCASSLDLNQPQHFGDGTRLSIL.

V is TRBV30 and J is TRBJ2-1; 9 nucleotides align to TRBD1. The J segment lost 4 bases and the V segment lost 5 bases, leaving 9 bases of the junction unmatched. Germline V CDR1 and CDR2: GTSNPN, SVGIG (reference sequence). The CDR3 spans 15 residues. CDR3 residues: CAWCEDRGFYNEQFF. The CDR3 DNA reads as TGTGCCTGGTGTGAGGACAGGGGCTTTTACAATGAGCAGTTCTTC.

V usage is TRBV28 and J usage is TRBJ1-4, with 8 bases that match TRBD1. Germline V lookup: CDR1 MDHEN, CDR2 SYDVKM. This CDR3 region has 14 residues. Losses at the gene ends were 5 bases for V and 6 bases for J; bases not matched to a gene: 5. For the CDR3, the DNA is TGTGCCAGCAGTGAGGACAGGGAGTATGAAAAACTGTTTTTT. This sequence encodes CASSEDREYEKLFF.

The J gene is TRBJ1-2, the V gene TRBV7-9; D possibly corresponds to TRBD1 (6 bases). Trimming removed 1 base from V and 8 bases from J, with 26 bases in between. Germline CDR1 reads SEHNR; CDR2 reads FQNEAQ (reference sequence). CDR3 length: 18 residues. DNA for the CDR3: TGTGCCAGCAGCTTAGGAGCCGCCGCTTACAGGGAGTCAAGCGGCTACACCTTC. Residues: CASSLGAAAYRESSGYTF.